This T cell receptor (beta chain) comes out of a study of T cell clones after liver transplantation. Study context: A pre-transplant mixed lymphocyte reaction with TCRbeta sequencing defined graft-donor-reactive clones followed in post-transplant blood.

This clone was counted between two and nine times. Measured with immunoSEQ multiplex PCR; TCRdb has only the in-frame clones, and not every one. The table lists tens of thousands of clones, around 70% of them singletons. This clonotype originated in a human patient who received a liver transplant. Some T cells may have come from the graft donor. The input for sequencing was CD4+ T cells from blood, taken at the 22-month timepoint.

Here the CDR3 DNA reads TGTGCCAGCAGCGGGCGGAACACTGAAGCTTTCTTT. Its protein product is CASSGRNTEAFF. The V call is TRBV7-8, the J call TRBJ1-1; D gene uncertain. The CDR3 length is 12 residues. Germline V CDR1 and CDR2: SGHVS, FQNEAQ. Trimming cost V 5 bases and J 1 base, with 5 bases left between them.